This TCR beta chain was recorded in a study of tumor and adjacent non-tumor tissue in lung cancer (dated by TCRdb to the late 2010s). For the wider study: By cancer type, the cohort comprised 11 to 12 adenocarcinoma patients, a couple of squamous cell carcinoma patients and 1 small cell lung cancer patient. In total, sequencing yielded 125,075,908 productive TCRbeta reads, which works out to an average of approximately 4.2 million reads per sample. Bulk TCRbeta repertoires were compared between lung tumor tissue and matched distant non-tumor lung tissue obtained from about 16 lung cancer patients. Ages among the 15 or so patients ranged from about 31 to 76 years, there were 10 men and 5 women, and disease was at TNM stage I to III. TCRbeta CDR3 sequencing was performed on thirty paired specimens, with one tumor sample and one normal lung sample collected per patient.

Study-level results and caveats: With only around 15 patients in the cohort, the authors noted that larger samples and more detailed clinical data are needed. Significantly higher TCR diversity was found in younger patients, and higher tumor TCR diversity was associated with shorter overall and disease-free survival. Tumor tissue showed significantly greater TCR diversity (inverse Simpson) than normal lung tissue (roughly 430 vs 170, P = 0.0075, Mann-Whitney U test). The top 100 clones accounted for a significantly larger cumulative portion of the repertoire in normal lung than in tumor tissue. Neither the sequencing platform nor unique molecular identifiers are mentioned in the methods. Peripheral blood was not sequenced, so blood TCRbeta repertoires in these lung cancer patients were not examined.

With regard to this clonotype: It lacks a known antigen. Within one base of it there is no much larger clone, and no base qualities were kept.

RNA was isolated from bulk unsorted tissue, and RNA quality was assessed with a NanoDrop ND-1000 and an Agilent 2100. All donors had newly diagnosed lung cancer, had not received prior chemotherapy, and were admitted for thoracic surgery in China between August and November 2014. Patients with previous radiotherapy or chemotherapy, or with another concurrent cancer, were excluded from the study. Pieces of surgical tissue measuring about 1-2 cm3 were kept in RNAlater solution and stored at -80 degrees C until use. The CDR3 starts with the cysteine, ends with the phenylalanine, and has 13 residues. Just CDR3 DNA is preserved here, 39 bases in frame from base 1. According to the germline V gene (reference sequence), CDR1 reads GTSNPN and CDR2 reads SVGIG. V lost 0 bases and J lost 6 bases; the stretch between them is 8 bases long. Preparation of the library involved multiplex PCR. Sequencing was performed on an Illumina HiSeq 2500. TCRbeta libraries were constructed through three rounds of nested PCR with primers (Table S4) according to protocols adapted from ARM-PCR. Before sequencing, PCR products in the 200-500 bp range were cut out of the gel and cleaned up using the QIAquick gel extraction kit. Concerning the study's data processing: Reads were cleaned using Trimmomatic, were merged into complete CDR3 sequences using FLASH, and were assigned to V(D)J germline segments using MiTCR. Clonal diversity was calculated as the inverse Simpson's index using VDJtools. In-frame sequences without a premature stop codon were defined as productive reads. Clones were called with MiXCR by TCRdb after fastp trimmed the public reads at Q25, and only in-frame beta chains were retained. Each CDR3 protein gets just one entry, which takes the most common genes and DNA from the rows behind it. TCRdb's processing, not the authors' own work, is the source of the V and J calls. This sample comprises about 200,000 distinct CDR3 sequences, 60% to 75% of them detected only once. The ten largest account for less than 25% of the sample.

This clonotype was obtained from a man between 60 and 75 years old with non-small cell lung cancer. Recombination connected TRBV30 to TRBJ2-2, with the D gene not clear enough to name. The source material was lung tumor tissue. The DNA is TGTGCCTGGAGTGTAAAGGTAGCCGGGGAGCTGTTTTTT. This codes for CAWSVKVAGELFF.